This T cell receptor beta chain was captured in a study of OX40 agonist ivuxolimab in advanced cancers. The length of the CDR3 is 15 residues. V gave up 3 bases and J gave up 0 bases; unmatched junction bases: 2. The germline CDR1 and CDR2 sequences are MGHRA and YSYEKL. As concerns this clone: The antigen is not known.

Overall study results and limits: At 0.1 to 3.0 mg/kg and by week 6, CD4+ and CD8+ T cells in the blood had expanded clonally.

Repertoires were generated with immunoSEQ multiplex PCR, while TCRdb's copy carries only in-frame clones and drops some. Among fewer than 85,000 clones listed, approximately 82% were seen once. The chain uses TRBV4-1 and TRBJ1-3; 7 nucleotides match TRBD1. Sequenced here: CD4+ or CD8+ T cells sorted from blood, sampled in a trial of the OX40 agonist ivuxolimab. This TCR derives from an adult with an advanced solid tumor such as melanoma, head and neck, liver or kidney cancer. The CDR3 DNA follows: TGCGCCAGCAGCCATCGGGACAGCTCTGGAAACACCATATATTTT. It translates to CASSHRDSSGNTIYF.